Shown below are 20 T cell receptor beta chains from a single sample sequenced in a study of OX40 agonist ivuxolimab in advanced cancers. The protocol was immunoSEQ multiplex PCR, while the TCRdb copy is restricted to in-frame clones and leaves out a portion. The sample lists about 80,000 clones, about nine tenths occurring once. The sample was CD4+ or CD8+ T cells sorted from blood, taken in a trial of the OX40 agonist ivuxolimab. These receptors were collected from an adult with an advanced solid tumor such as melanoma, head and neck, liver or kidney cancer.

This clone occurred once. The chain employs TRBV28 and TRBJ2-1; TRBD1 matches 9 bases. V lost 5 bases and J lost 0; bases outside the gene matches: 5. Germline CDR1 reads MDHEN; CDR2 reads SYDVKM. The CDR3 loop spans 16 amino acids. The CDR3 protein is CASSPPGQGSYNEQFF. The CDR3 coding sequence is TGTGCCAGCAGTCCACCGGGACAGGGCTCCTACAATGAGCAGTTCTTC.

This chain connects TRBV15 to TRBJ1-6; D possibly corresponds to TRBD1 (5 bases). This CDR3 is 15 amino acids long. V lost 1 base to trimming and J lost 9 bases, with 13 bases between them. Per the germline V gene, CDR1 is LNHNV and CDR2 is YYDKDF (reference sequence). CDR3 DNA: TGTGCCACCAGCAGAGTGGGTCAGGGAGCTTCACCCCTCCACTTT. Translated: CATSRVGQGASPLHF.

The chain joins TRBV30 to TRBJ1-4; a weak D match, TRBD1 (5 bases). The CDR3 totals 14 residues. V lost 4 bases and J 8 bases, leaving 17 bases between the germline ends. Germline CDR1 GTSNPN, CDR2 SVGIG (reference sequence). CDR3 sequence: CAWNGGSGREKLFF. DNA of the CDR3: TGTGCCTGGAACGGGGGGAGCGGCAGGGAAAAACTGTTTTTT.

The genes are TRBV7-2 and TRBJ2-2; TRBD2 matches at 9 bases. Per germline, CDR1 SGHTA and CDR2 FQGNSA. This CDR3 is 15 amino acids long. The junction had 7 bases not matched to a gene; V was cut back by 5 bases and J by 6 bases. CDR3 sequence: CASSMRTSEAGELFF. The CDR3 DNA is TGTGCCAGCAGCATGAGGACTAGCGAGGCCGGGGAGCTGTTTTTT.

As for this clone: Additional DNA sequences in this sample encode the identical CDR3. V usage is TRBV6-5 and J usage is TRBJ1-1; TRBD1 might be the D (5 bases). V was trimmed by 2 bases and J by 5 bases, leaving 9 bases between them. Germline V gene lookup returns CDR1 MNHEY and CDR2 SVGAGI. This CDR3 contains 13 residues. The CDR3 loop is CASSYTRGTEAFF. Written as DNA, the CDR3 is TGTGCCAGCAGTTACACCCGGGGGACTGAAGCTTTCTTT.

The V call is TRBV19, the J call TRBJ2-5; D might be TRBD1 (8 bases). V lost 4 bases and J 4 bases, leaving 10 bases between the germline ends. Looked up from germline, CDR1 is LNHDA and CDR2 is SQIVND (reference sequence). The CDR3 extends over 13 amino acids. The CDR3 DNA reads TGTGCCAGTAGTAACAGGGGGGGAGAGACCCAGTACTTC. Translation: CASSNRGGETQYF.

The DNA of the CDR3 is TGTGCCAGCAAGTTTAGAGACAGCTCTGGGGCCAACGTCCTGACTTTC. It specifies CASKFRDSSGANVLTF. This chain joins TRBV27 and TRBJ2-6, with D perhaps matching TRBD1 (5 bases). The germline V gene encodes CDR1 MNHEY and CDR2 SMNVEV (reference sequence). The CDR3 loop spans 16 amino acids. Trimming pared 7 bases from V and 0 bases from J, leaving 13 bases between.

The V gene is TRBV5-8, the J gene TRBJ2-3, with no clear D. The ends were cut back, 4 bases at V and 4 bases at J, with 10 bases in the middle. The CDR3 contains 13 residues. CDR1 and CDR2 (germline): SGHTS, YDEGEE. For the CDR3, the DNA is TGTGCCAGCAGCCGTCCGTGGGCAGATACGCAGTATTTT. The encoded protein is CASSRPWADTQYF.

The V gene is TRBV6-1, the J gene TRBJ2-4; the D gene is possibly TRBD1 (5 bases). There are 15 residues in the CDR3. From germline, CDR1 is MNHNS and CDR2 SASEGT. Between the trimmed V and J ends, which lost 10 bases and 0 bases, there was a span of 16 bases. CDR3 sequence: CATSIETVAKNIQYF. In nucleotides, the CDR3 is TGTGCCACATCAATAGAGACAGTAGCCAAAAACATTCAGTACTTC.

This chain joins TRBV10-3 and TRBJ1-6; D may be TRBD1 (5 bases). Germline loops: CDR1 ENHRY, CDR2 SYGVKD. Trimming cost V 0 bases and J 7 bases, with 10 bases left between them. The CDR3 runs to 15 residues. The CDR3 here is CAISESSQGNSPLHF. The CDR3 region has the DNA TGTGCCATCAGTGAGTCATCCCAGGGAAATTCACCCCTCCACTTT.

J is TRBJ2-5 and V is TRBV5-1, with D perhaps assigned TRBD1 or TRBD2 (5 bases each). Germline CDR1 reads SGHRS; CDR2 reads YFSETQ. The CDR3 has 16 residues. The germline V and J ends were trimmed by 4 bases and 2 bases, with 18 bases remaining between them. The CDR3 nucleotides are TGCGCCAGCAGCCTTGGATTTCAAGAGGGGCAAGAGACCCAGTACTTC. It is translated as CASSLGFQEGQETQYF.

The chain uses TRBV5-6 and TRBJ1-2, with 7 nucleotides matching TRBD1. J gave up 10 bases and V 2 bases, and 5 bases lay outside the gene matches. The CDR3 length is 12 residues. Germline CDR1 is SGHDT and CDR2 is YYEEEE. The CDR3: CASSFGTEVYTF. The CDR3 DNA reads as TGTGCCAGCAGCTTCGGGACAGAGGTCTACACCTTC.

The chain employs TRBV5-1 and TRBJ1-1, with D unresolved. Germline V gene sequence: CDR1 SGHRS, CDR2 YFSETQ. The CDR3 is 16 amino acids. Deletions cut 0 bases from V and 0 bases from J, with 12 bases between. The CDR3 coding sequence is TGCGCCAGCAGCTTGGGGCCAGATGGCGTGAACACTGAAGCTTTCTTT. Amino acid sequence: CASSLGPDGVNTEAFF.

This chain connects TRBV9 to TRBJ2-3; D may be TRBD2 (5 bases). The CDR3 contains 13 residues. V lost 3 bases to trimming and J lost 2 bases, with 7 bases between them. From germline, CDR1 is SGDLS and CDR2 YYNGEE. CDR3 bases: TGTGCCAGCAGCGGGACTGCCACAGATACGCAGTATTTT. This codes for CASSGTATDTQYF.

This chain joins TRBV27 and TRBJ1-5; D is unclear. The CDR3 extends over 14 amino acids. Germline V gene lookup returns CDR1 MNHEY and CDR2 SMNVEV (reference sequence). Trimming took off 4 bases at V and 0 bases at J, with 7 bases between the two ends. The CDR3 coding sequence is TGTGCCAGCAGTTCAGGACTTAGCAATCAGCCCCAGCATTTT. Its translation: CASSSGLSNQPQHF.

The J gene is TRBJ2-5, the V gene TRBV7-8, with 8 positions matching TRBD1. V was clipped by 5 bases and J by 4 bases; unmatched bases: 9. Germline assignment: CDR1 SGHVS and CDR2 FQNEAQ. The CDR3 is 15 residues long. As DNA, the CDR3 is TGTGCCAGCAGCCCTGGGCAGGGGGCGCGAGAGACCCAGTACTTC. Protein product: CASSPGQGARETQYF. Variable domain in full (rest from reference TRBV7-8 and TRBJ2-5): GAGVSQSPRYKVAKRGQDVALRCDPISGHVSLFWYQQALGQGPEFLTYFQNEAQLDKSGLPSDRFFAERPEGSVSTLKIQRTQQEDSAVYLCASSPGQGARETQYFGPGTRLLVL.

In the case of this clone: Other nucleotide sequences from this sample produce the same CDR3. V gene TRBV6-1 combines with J gene TRBJ1-2; D is possibly TRBD1 (5 bases). The length of the CDR3 is 13 residues. CDR1 is MNHNS and CDR2 is SASEGT in the germline V gene. The V end was cut by 1 base, the J end by 4 bases, with 7 bases between. The CDR3 loop reads CASSEGGGYGYTF. The DNA of the CDR3 is TGTGCCAGCAGTGAAGGGGGGGGCTATGGCTACACCTTC.

The chain carries TRBV9 and TRBJ1-4; unclear D gene. Trimming took 0 bases from V and 8 from J, leaving 20 bases between them. The CDR3 length is 17 residues. Germline values: CDR1 SGDLS, CDR2 YYNGEE. For the CDR3, the DNA is TGTGCCAGCAGCGTAGGACCGGGCGGGAAGGTGCGGGAAAAACTGTTTTTT. Amino acid sequence: CASSVGPGGKVREKLFF. Drawing the rest from reference TRBV9 and TRBJ1-4, the complete variable domain is DSGVTQTPKHLITATGQRVTLRCSPRSGDLSVYWYQQSLDQGLQFLIQYYNGEERAKGNILERFSAQQFPDLHSELNLSSLELGDSALYFCASSVGPGGKVREKLFFGSGTQLSVL.

This chain joins TRBV5-1 and TRBJ2-3; 7 bases match TRBD1. The J segment lost 4 bases and the V segment lost 0 bases, leaving 14 bases of the junction unmatched. Germline-derived CDR1 and CDR2 are SGHRS and YFSETQ. The CDR3 totals 18 residues. CDR3 sequence: CASSLALTLGGRADTQYF. The DNA for the CDR3 is TGCGCCAGCAGCTTGGCCCTGACTCTAGGGGGCCGGGCAGATACGCAGTATTTT.

V and J are TRBV28 and TRBJ2-7; no clear D. CDR1 and CDR2 (germline): MDHEN, SYDVKM. This CDR3 region has 12 residues. The V end was cut by 5 bases, the J end by 3 bases, with 8 bases between. For the CDR3, the DNA is TGTGCCAGCAGTGCCGTTCGCTACGAGCAGTACTTC. It translates to CASSAVRYEQYF.